Listed below are T cell receptor beta chains from one sample, sequenced in a study of blood T cell repertoires in COVID-19. Assay used: immunoSEQ multiplex PCR; TCRdb lists only in-frame clones, some missing. The data contain under 200,000 clones, over 70% of them singletons. The sequencing input was peripheral blood. Receptor source: a man between 65 and 80 years old with acute or convalescent COVID-19. CDR3s include the opening cysteine and the closing phenylalanine or tryptophan. D genes are given only for firm matches. Rows give clone size only sometimes, using once, few, many, or a class for an expanded clone.

j_gene	abundance	d_gene	v_gene	CDR3aa	CDR3nt
TRBJ2-4	NA	TRBD2	TRBV2	CASCRRGGDPDIQYF	TGTGCCAGCTGCCGGCGGGGAGGGGATCCAGACATTCAGTACTTC
TRBJ2-7	NA	NA	TRBV9	CASSPGGAGGSGEQYF	TGTGCCAGCAGCCCCGGGGGGGCAGGGGGATCCGGTGAGCAGTACTTC
TRBJ2-3	NA	NA	TRBV12-5	CASGLSGGGDTQYF	TGTGCTAGTGGTTTGTCCGGTGGAGGAGATACGCAGTATTTT
TRBJ2-3	few	NA	TRBV6-2/TRBV6-3	CASSYSIDTQYF	TGTGCCAGCAGTTATTCCATAGATACGCAGTATTTT
TRBJ1-4	NA	TRBD1	TRBV3-1/TRBV3-2	CASSRGTDREKLFF	TGTGCCAGCAGTCGAGGGACAGATCGCGAAAAACTGTTTTTT
TRBJ2-2	NA	TRBD2	TRBV5-1	CASSVRGGTGELFF	TGCGCCAGCAGCGTCCGGGGAGGGACCGGGGAGCTGTTTTTT
TRBJ1-1	NA	NA	TRBV10-3	CAIKAQNTEAFF	TGTGCCATCAAAGCCCAGAACACTGAAGCTTTCTTT
TRBJ1-6	NA	TRBD1	TRBV6-2/TRBV6-3	CASSFGAGGRNSPLHF	TGTGCCAGCAGTTTCGGGGCAGGGGGCCGGAATTCACCCCTCCACTTT
TRBJ1-2	NA	NA	TRBV27	CASSDPSVGNYGYTF	TGTGCCAGCAGTGACCCCTCGGTGGGCAACTATGGCTACACCTTC
TRBJ2-7	few	TRBD2	TRBV5-1	CASSLMASGTSYEQYF	TGCGCCAGCAGCTTGATGGCTAGCGGGACCTCCTACGAGCAGTACTTC
TRBJ2-5	NA	NA	TRBV18	CASSPGGAQETQYF	TGTGCCAGCTCACCCGGCGGGGCCCAAGAGACCCAGTACTTC
TRBJ1-4	NA	NA	TRBV10-3	CAISESGGRGTNEKLFF	TGTGCCATCAGTGAGTCAGGAGGCCGGGGGACTAATGAAAAACTGTTTTTT
TRBJ1-5	once	TRBD1	TRBV6-5	CASLGTGGHQPQHF	TGTGCCAGCCTCGGGACAGGGGGTCATCAGCCCCAGCATTTT
TRBJ1-5	NA	TRBD1	TRBV20-1	CSASSGAGQGQPQHF	TGCAGTGCTAGTTCGGGGGCTGGACAGGGCCAGCCCCAGCATTTT
TRBJ1-2	NA	NA	TRBV2	CASSIDSNYGYTF	TGTGCCAGCAGCATTGACAGTAACTATGGCTACACCTTC
TRBJ2-1	once	NA	TRBV9	CASSVAAGYNEQFF	TGTGCCAGCAGCGTAGCGGCGGGCTACAATGAGCAGTTCTTC
TRBJ2-1	NA	TRBD2	TRBV5-1	CASSLGLAGPSSYNEQFF	TGCGCCAGCAGCTTGGGACTAGCGGGCCCGAGCTCCTACAATGAGCAGTTCTTC
TRBJ2-2	once	TRBD2	TRBV19	CASSLIAGLTNTGELFF	TGTGCCAGTAGTCTGATAGCGGGCCTTACGAACACCGGGGAGCTGTTTTTT
TRBJ2-3	NA	NA	TRBV20-1	CSASLSRIPPDTQYF	TGCAGTGCTAGTCTATCGCGGATACCCCCAGATACGCAGTATTTT
TRBJ1-5	NA	NA	TRBV7-8	CASSFESLPQHF	TGTGCCAGCAGCTTCGAGAGTTTGCCCCAGCATTTT
TRBJ1-3	once	TRBD1	TRBV5-1	CASSWTGGSGNTIYF	TGCGCCAGCAGCTGGACAGGGGGCTCTGGAAACACCATATATTTT
TRBJ2-7	few	NA	TRBV6-5	CASSQGTSYEQYF	TGTGCCAGCAGTCAGGGGACCTCCTACGAGCAGTACTTC
TRBJ2-1	NA	NA	TRBV7-2	CASRGAAGSVNEQFF	TGTGCCAGCAGGGGGGCAGCGGGATCGGTTAATGAGCAGTTCTTC
TRBJ2-3	NA	TRBD2	TRBV9	CASSVPPSGLAAHTDTQYF	TGTGCCAGCAGCGTACCCCCGTCCGGTCTAGCGGCCCACACAGATACGCAGTATTTT
TRBJ2-3	once	NA	TRBV4-1	CASSQESSYATDTQYF	TGCGCCAGCAGCCAAGAATCAAGCTACGCCACAGATACGCAGTATTTT
TRBJ2-1	NA	TRBD2	TRBV25-1	CASSERESGGYNEQFF	TGTGCCAGCAGTGAACGAGAAAGCGGGGGCTACAATGAGCAGTTCTTC
TRBJ1-1	NA	NA	TRBV6-2/TRBV6-3	CASSYAGTPMAEAFF	TGTGCCAGCAGTTACGCCGGGACACCCATGGCGGAAGCTTTCTTT
TRBJ2-1	few	NA	TRBV9	CASSVAPLYDYNEQFF	TGTGCCAGCAGCGTAGCTCCTCTCTATGATTACAATGAGCAGTTCTTC